This T cell receptor beta chain was observed in a study of cytomegalovirus exposure and HLA in healthy donors (dated by TCRdb to 2016 to 2017). Notes on the research overall: An earlier analysis of roughly 500 of the donors reported about 290 Gb of sequence data and some 100 million unique TCR beta sequences from some 180 million T cells. Roughly 300 gigabases of sequencing data and 75 million to 85 million unique TCR sequences made up an early release that covered under 750 HLA-typed donors. The genetic ancestry cluster associated with self-reported Caucasian donors included around 76% of the 398 genotyped donors. The study aimed to test whether cataloging public T cell receptors could reveal signatures of past pathogen exposure. The T cell repertoires of 666 subjects were profiled by immunosequencing and related to cytomegalovirus serostatus. Along with the roughly 670-subject first cohort, a separate validation cohort of over a hundred different subjects was used. To predict cytomegalovirus infection status, the study brought together high-throughput TCR immunosequencing, statistical association of individual TCRs with disease status, and machine learning. In a later analysis, previously published TCR beta repertoires from more than 500 donors were re-analyzed and high-resolution HLA genotyping was added so that TCR occurrence patterns could be studied. The later analysis used no new phenotypic data to find candidate immune exposures, relying instead on TCR beta sequences and their occurrence across donors. To decide whether each TCR beta V gene segment behaved as functional or pseudogenic, an earlier analysis of approximately 620 of the donors relied on high-throughput TCR beta sequencing. Donor age, sex, ethnicity and CMV serostatus were compiled together with the repertoire data. Genome-wide SNP genotypes for about 55% of the roughly 670 donors were used in a later genetic analysis, which treated that subset as a discovery cohort. All discovery cohort repertoires had been generated on a single sequencing platform. HLA typing covered class I and class II loci at four-digit resolution. Typing coverage varied by locus: about 620-630 donors for A, B, C, DRB1 and DQB1; around 560 for DQA1; some 610 for DPA1; 400 to 480 for DPB1. Four to six DR-DQ haplotypes were handled as single units for association and clustering, since linkage in the cohort was strong. Among approximately 370 genotyped donors of the cohort, an average of approximately 240,000 unique TCR beta nucleotide sequences was sequenced per donor, of which about 18% were non-productive.

The cohort was made up of about 670 healthy bone marrow donors. Cohort members were all nominally healthy when sampled, although unrecorded immune exposures were likely present. The donor was CMV seronegative and was included in the group of 352 seronegative cohort members. Every donor gave a peripheral blood sample, and the peripheral blood mononuclear cells from that sample were used for TCR beta sequencing. Genomic DNA was extracted from the blood cell samples with the Qiagen DNeasy Blood Extraction Kit. Libraries came from the immunoSEQ multiplex PCR assay. The multiplex PCR relied on a mix of 60 forward primers for TCR Vbeta segments and 13 reverse primers for TCR Jbeta segments. The CDR3 region of rearranged TCR beta genes was amplified from genomic DNA with a multiplex PCR assay. The Illumina HiSeq System was used to sequence the amplified TCR beta libraries as 87-base-pair reads. From the authors' description of their analysis: A later analysis counted about 80 million unique TCR beta chains across the 550 to 750 repertoires, and around 9.9 million of these chains were shared by at least two donors. A nearest-neighbor algorithm error-corrected the raw reads and collapsed the reads into unique sequences, merging closely related sequences to remove PCR and sequencing errors. Alignment of CDR3 sequences to IMGT reference sequences was used to assign V, D and J gene segments. For a sequence to be retained, at least a six-nucleotide match to both a V gene segment and a J gene segment was required. A rearrangement counted as productive if the CDR3 had no stop codons and remained in frame with V and J, and every other rearrangement counted as non-productive. CDR3 was defined according to IMGT convention as the region running from the second conserved V-encoded cysteine to the conserved J-encoded phenylalanine. Sequences without an unambiguous match to a single V gene segment were excluded from the earlier analysis of several hundred of the donors. An earlier analysis of over 450 of the donors classified V segments as functional when productive rearrangements were above 56.7% and as segregating when the standard deviation between donors was above 5%. A statistical classification framework was developed to diagnose cytomegalovirus status using the catalog of TCR beta chain sequences. V and J gene assignment, in a later analysis, came from comparing TCR nucleotide sequences with IMGT/GENE-DB human TR gene sequences. Using the TCRdist pipeline, a later analysis assigned CDR3 sequences along with most-parsimonious VDJ recombination scenarios. In a later analysis, every TCR beta chain was defined by the combination of its CDR3 amino acid sequence and its V-gene family, and reads without a unique V-gene family were dropped. As a way to deal with suspected cross-contamination and a sequencing artifact, a later analysis dropped more than 500 nucleotide sequences that were highly shared and had low generation probability. In a later analysis, a clonal expansion index was calculated for each public chain from normalized within-repertoire ranks of inferred template counts. Generation probabilities in a later analysis came from a VDJ recombination model fitted to out-of-frame rearrangements, and those results were checked against IGoR. Hypergeometric tests were used in a later analysis to score TCR-TCR, TCR-HLA and TCR-CMV co-occurrence, with a repertoire-size bias correction applied to the TCR pairs. A later analysis estimated false discovery rates by permuting HLA or CMV assignments 20 times. In a later analysis, co-occurring TCRs were grouped using DBSCAN, with TCRdist sequence similarity added in when clustering inside HLA-allele-positive subsets. For co-occurrence clustering, repertoires with fewer than 30,000 or more than 120,000 public chains were excluded, along with four to six repertoires with anomalous nucleotide sharing. TCRdb's version of the immuneACCESS table is confined to in-frame rearrangements and falls short of the full clone set. An unresolved V gene accounts for under half of the shortfall where checked; the remainder is of unknown origin. The V and J calls and clone size come from that table; D and trimming were worked out from the DNA. The sample records some 54,000 clones, more than 75% of which are singletons. The ten largest clonotypes hold almost 6% of the sample.

V loses 0 bases, J loses 1 base, and the germline ends lie 14 bases apart. CDR1 SGHTA and CDR2 FQGTGA are derived from the germline V gene. Counted from cysteine to phenylalanine, this CDR3 has 17 amino acids. CDR3 DNA is the only sequence kept; it has 51 bases, read in frame from the first base. The investigation overall reported the following: In a later analysis, HLA-associated TCR beta chains showed more clonal expansion and lower generation probabilities than non-associated chains that were equally common. Some IMGT-functional V segments, including TRBV6-2 and TRBV6-3, could not be told apart with the 87-base-pair reads, so those segments were excluded. In a later genetic analysis, fewer N-insertions in productive TCRs were reported among donors in an Asian-associated ancestry cluster than the roughly 640-donor mean. A total of 150 to 200 TCR beta chains were listed by the study as associated with cytomegalovirus. Presence/absence analyses assumed roughly uniform sequencing depth across donors, an assumption that may not hold. HLA typing was unavailable for some donors at each locus, so association tests used only the typed subset. In an earlier analysis of 587 of the donors, most TCR beta V segments appeared in productive rearrangements about 87% or about 30% of the time, broadly matching IMGT annotations. The earlier analysis of a few hundred of the donors excluded 15 to 20 rarely observed V segments, including chromosome 9 orphons, because counts were too low. Most TCR sequences were observed very rarely across donors, whereas some public TCRs were present in many individuals. Assigning TCR associations to individual alleles was difficult when HLA alleles, especially DR and DQ, strongly co-occurred. Correlated functional status among segregating V segments might reflect linkage disequilibrium, but an unknown experimental factor could not be ruled out. Most CMV-associated TCR beta chains appeared to be HLA-restricted in a later analysis, and the HLA associations seemed to be driven largely by CMV exposure. In a later analysis, around 17,000 TCR beta sequences were associated with specific HLA alleles at a false discovery rate of 0.05. This cohort had only TCR beta chains sequenced, and the lack of alpha or paired-chain data limited which features could be detected. The authors suggested that the approach could potentially be extended to other disease states and immunological phenotypes. The classifier was reported to diagnose cytomegalovirus status with high specificity and sensitivity in both the original cohort and the validation cohort. In a later analysis, TCR association rates were found to vary across HLA loci, with the most associated TCRs seen for DRB1 alleles and the fewest for HLA-C alleles. Immune exposure information for the cohort was limited to CMV serostatus. A further reported finding was that TCR beta sequences accurately predicted the HLA-A and HLA-B alleles for most subjects in the first cohort. A cluster of highly shared sequence variants was judged likely to represent a technical artifact of the sequencing pipeline. V-gene and J-gene trimming of TCR beta chains was associated with a missense DCLRE1C variant in a later genetic analysis, and the association was replicated in an independent cohort. A few of the identified cytomegalovirus-associated TCR beta chains were confirmed in vitro to be specific for cytomegalovirus antigens. A later analysis reported that several top co-occurrence clusters appeared linked to parvovirus B19, influenza, CMV and Epstein-Barr virus.

With regard to this clone: Its specific antigen is unknown. The record has no base qualities; no much larger clone is one base away.

Sequencing was done on a sample of PBMCs. The chain is assembled from TRBV7-3 and TRBJ2-3; TRBD1 might be the D gene, on 5 matching bases. This TCR was sampled from a male donor in good health and CMV-seronegative. The sequenced DNA: TGTGCCAGCAGCTTAACGGGGTCCTGGGGCGGCACAGATACGCAGTATTTT. This sequence encodes CASSLTGSWGGTDTQYF.